This TCR beta chain was identified in a study of yellow fever vaccine responses in identical twins. General study results and limits: Twin vaccine T cell responses reportedly seemed partly convergent, partly personalized.

TCRdb called the RT-PCR reads again in MiXCR, with one record for every CDR3 protein. Altogether roughly 36,000 distinct CDR3 sequences are present, more than 45% being singletons, with the ten largest covering 4.5%. CDR1 and CDR2 from the germline V gene are SGHTA and FQGTGA. V was trimmed by 1 base and J by 3 bases, leaving 7 bases between them. The CDR3 is 13 residues long. This clonotype was recorded a few times. Its antigen is still unknown. The chain uses TRBV7-3 and TRBJ2-7; weak D call: TRBD2 (5 bases). This TCR was recovered from a woman between 18 and 29 years old who received the yellow fever vaccine. The sample was T cells from blood (PBMCs), unsorted or a sorted subset (not recorded which), taken before or after yellow fever vaccination (not recorded which). The CDR3 loop is CASSLSGLYEQYF. In DNA form, the CDR3 reads TGTGCCAGCAGCTTAAGTGGACTCTACGAGCAGTACTTC.